These 7 T cell receptor beta chains were sequenced from one sample in a study of blood T cell repertoires in COVID-19. Profiling relied on immunoSEQ multiplex PCR, and the TCRdb table lists in-frame clones only, not all of them. Of about 270,000 clones listed, roughly 93% were seen once; the top ten hold 2.3%. Sequencing was done on a sample of PBMCs or T cells enriched from blood (not recorded which). The source is a woman aged 40 to 50 with acute COVID-19.

The chain recombines TRBV28 with TRBJ1-1; unclear D gene. The CDR3 loop spans 14 amino acids. Per the germline V gene, CDR1 is MDHEN and CDR2 is SYDVKM. V was trimmed by 8 bases and J by 4 bases, leaving 17 bases between them. The CDR3 nucleotides are TGTGCCAGCCGGTCGGGGTTGAGGGTCACTGAAGCTTTCTTT. Translation: CASRSGLRVTEAFF.

This clone was picked up one time. The same CDR3 can be traced to other DNA sequences in this sample. The chain is built from TRBV5-1 and TRBJ2-5; weak D call: TRBD2 (5 bases). There are 12 residues in the CDR3. The V gene's germline CDR1 is SGHRS and CDR2 YFSETQ. V shed 4 bases and J shed 1 base, with 5 bases lying between them. CDR3 nucleotides: TGCGCCAGCAGCCTAGCCCAAGAGACCCAGTACTTC. Amino acids: CASSLAQETQYF.

This rearrangement joins TRBV18 to TRBJ2-6; D is unclear. Trimming stripped 6 bases from V and 0 bases from J, with 6 bases between. The CDR3 contains 14 residues. Germline loops: CDR1 KGHSH, CDR2 LQKENI. Written as DNA, the CDR3 is TGTGCCAGCTCCCATCCCTCTGGGGCCAACGTCCTGACTTTC. It translates to CASSHPSGANVLTF.

This rearrangement joins TRBV28 to TRBJ1-1, with D hard to call. The CDR3 is 15 amino acids. The germline CDR1 and CDR2 sequences are MDHEN and SYDVKM. The V end lost 6 bases, the J end lost 2 bases, and 16 bases lay between the germline ends. CDR3 bases: TGTGCCAGCAGCCCTCTCCTATTTAGAAACACTGAAGCTTTCTTT. Encoded protein: CASSPLLFRNTEAFF.

In this sample, this clone turned up once. This sequence joins TRBV5-8 and TRBJ2-7, with TRBD1 identical over 8 bases. The CDR3 consists of 17 residues. J was trimmed by 3 bases and V by 4 bases; bases with no gene match: 15. Germline lookup yields CDR1 SGHTS and CDR2 YDEGEE. CDR3 coding DNA: TGTGCCAGCAGCGACGTCGCCCGGCAGGGGGCTTTCTACGAGCAGTACTTC. This translates into CASSDVARQGAFYEQYF.

This sequence joins TRBV4-2 and TRBJ1-1; D is unclear. Per the germline V gene, CDR1 is LGHNA and CDR2 is YNFKEQ. The V gene lost 0 bases and the J gene lost 5 bases, with 7 bases spanning the gap. The CDR3 runs 13 residues. The CDR3 protein is CASSQDLSTEAFF. For the CDR3, the DNA is TGTGCCAGCAGCCAAGATCTCAGTACTGAAGCTTTCTTT.

The chain carries TRBV10-3 and TRBJ2-1, with 8 nucleotides matching TRBD2. The CDR3 consists of 14 residues. V lost 7 bases and J lost 4; bases outside the gene matches: 6. The germline V gene has CDR1 ENHRY and CDR2 SYGVKD. CDR3 nucleotides: TGTGCCATCACCCCGGGACTAGATTACAATGAGCAGTTCTTC. Translation gives CAITPGLDYNEQFF.